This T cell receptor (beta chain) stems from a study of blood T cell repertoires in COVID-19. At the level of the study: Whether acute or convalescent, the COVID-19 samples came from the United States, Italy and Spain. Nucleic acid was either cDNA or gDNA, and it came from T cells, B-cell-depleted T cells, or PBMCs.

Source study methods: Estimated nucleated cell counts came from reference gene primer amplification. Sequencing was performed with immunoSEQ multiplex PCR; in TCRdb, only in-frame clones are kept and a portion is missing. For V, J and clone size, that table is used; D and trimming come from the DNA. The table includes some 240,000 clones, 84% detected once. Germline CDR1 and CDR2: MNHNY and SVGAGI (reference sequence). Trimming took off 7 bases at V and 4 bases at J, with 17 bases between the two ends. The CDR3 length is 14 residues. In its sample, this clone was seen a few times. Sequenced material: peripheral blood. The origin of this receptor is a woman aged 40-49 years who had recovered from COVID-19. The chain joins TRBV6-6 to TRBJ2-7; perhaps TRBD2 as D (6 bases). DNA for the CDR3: TGTGCCAGCACAGACCGGGACTTATCATACGAGCAGTACTTC. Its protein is CASTDRDLSYEQYF.